The clone carrying this T cell receptor (beta chain) was found a few times. Its cognate antigen is unknown. Naive, central memory, regulatory and stem cell-like memory cells within the CD4+ compartment were sorted using CD45RO/CCR7/CD25/CD127/CD95/CD27. These data come from a study of beta chain features in type 1 diabetes. Study findings and constraints: The naive, central memory and Treg TCRB repertoires showed an apparent similarity that was greater among patients than among healthy donors. Patients with type 1 diabetes carried fewer insertions and had more deletions at their VDJ junctions. Type 1 diabetes patients had moderately but significantly shorter TCRB CDR3s in all four CD4+ subsets. Any HLA-type effect on TCRB rearrangement remained unresolved here.

Unmatched junction bases numbered 8, after V lost 5 bases and J lost 3 bases. Germline CDR1 is SQVTM and CDR2 is ANQGSEA. There are 15 residues in the CDR3. Isolated RNA was reverse transcribed in full, so expressed TCRB transcripts were sequenced. Here immunoSEQ multiplex PCR was the method, and the copy in TCRdb shows in-frame clones only, minus some. The sample contains around 250,000 clones, around 15% of which appear only once. Sequences were obtained from naive CD4+ T cells from blood. This receptor was identified in a man younger than 40 with type 1 diabetes. V usage is TRBV29-1 and J usage is TRBJ2-5; 11 bases are shared with TRBD2. CDR3 amino acids: CSVLAPGLAEETQYF. The CDR3 nucleotides are TGCAGCGTTCTCGCCCCGGGACTAGCGGAAGAGACCCAGTACTTC.